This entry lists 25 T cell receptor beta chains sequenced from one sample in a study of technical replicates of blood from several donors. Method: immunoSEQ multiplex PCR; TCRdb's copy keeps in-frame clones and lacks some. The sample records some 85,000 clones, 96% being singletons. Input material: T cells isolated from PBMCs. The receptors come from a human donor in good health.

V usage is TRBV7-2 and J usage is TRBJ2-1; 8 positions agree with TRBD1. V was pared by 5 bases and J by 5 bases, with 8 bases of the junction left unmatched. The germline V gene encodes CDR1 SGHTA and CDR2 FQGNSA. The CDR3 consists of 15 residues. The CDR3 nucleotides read TGTGCCAGCAGCCCCCAACAGGGGGGCCACAATGAGCAGTTCTTC. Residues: CASSPQQGGHNEQFF.

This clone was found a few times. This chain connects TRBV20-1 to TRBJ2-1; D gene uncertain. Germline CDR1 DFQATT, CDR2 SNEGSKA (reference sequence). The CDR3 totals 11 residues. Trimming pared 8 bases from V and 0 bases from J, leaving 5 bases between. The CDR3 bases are TGCAGTTTAGTCTCCTACAATGAGCAGTTCTTC. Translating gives CSLVSYNEQFF.

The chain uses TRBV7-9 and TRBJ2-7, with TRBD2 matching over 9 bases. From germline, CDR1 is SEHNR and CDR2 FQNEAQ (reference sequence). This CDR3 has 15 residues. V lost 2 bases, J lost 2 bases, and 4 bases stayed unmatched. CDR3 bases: TGTGCCAGCAGCTTAATTACTAGCGGGCCCTACGAGCAGTACTTC. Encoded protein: CASSLITSGPYEQYF.

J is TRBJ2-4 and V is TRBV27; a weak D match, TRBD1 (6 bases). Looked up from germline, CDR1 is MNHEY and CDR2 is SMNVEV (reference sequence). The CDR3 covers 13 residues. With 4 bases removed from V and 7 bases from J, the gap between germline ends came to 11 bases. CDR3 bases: TGTGCCAGCAGTTATGGCAGGGGTAACATTCAGTACTTC. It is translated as CASSYGRGNIQYF.

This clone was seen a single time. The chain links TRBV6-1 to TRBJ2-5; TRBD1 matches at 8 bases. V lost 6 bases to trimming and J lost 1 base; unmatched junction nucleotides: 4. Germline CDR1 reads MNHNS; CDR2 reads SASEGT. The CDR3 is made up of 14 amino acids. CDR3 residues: CASSTDRAQETQYF. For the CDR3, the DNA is TGTGCCAGCAGCACGGACAGGGCCCAAGAGACCCAGTACTTC.

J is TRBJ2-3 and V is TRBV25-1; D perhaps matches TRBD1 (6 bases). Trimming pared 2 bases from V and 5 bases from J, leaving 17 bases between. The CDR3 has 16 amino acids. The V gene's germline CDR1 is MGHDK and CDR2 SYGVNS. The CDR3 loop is CASSESRAGELDTQYF. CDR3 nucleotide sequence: TGTGCCAGCAGTGAAAGTCGGGCAGGGGAGTTAGATACGCAGTATTTT.

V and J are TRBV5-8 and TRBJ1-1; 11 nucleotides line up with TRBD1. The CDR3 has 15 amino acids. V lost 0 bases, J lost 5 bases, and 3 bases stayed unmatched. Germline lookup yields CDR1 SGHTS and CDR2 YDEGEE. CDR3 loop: CASSLAGTGGTEAFF. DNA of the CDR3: TGTGCCAGCAGCTTGGCCGGGACAGGGGGGACTGAAGCTTTCTTT.

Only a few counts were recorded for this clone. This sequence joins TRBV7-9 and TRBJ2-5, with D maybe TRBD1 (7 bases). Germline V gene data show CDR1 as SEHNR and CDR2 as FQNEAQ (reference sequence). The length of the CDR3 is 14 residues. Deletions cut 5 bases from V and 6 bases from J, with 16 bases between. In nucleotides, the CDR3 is TGTGCCAGCAGCCCCCAGGGGGGACCGAAGACCCAGTACTTC. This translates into CASSPQGGPKTQYF.

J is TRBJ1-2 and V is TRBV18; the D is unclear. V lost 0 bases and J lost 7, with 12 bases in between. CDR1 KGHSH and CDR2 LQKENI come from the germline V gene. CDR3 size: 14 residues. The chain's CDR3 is CASSPPASGGGYTF. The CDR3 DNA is TGTGCCAGCTCACCACCTGCATCAGGAGGTGGCTACACCTTC.

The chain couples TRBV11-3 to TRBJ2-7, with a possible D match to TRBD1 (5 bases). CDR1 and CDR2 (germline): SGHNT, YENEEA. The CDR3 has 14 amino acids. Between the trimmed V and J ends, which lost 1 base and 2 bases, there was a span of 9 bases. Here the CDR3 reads CASSLGATAYEQYF. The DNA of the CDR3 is TGTGCCAGCAGCTTAGGGGCGACAGCCTACGAGCAGTACTTC. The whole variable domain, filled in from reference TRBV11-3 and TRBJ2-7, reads EAGVVQSPRYKIIEKKQPVAFWCNPISGHNTLYWYLQNLGQGPELLIRYENEEAVDDSQLPKDRFSAERLKGVDSTLKIQPAELGDSAVYLCASSLGATAYEQYFGPGTRLTVT.

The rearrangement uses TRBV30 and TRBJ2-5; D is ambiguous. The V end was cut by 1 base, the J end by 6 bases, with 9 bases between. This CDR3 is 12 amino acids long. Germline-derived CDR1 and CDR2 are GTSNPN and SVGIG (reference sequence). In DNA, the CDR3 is TGTGCCTGGAGTGCGGGTATGAAGACCCAGTACTTC. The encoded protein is CAWSAGMKTQYF.

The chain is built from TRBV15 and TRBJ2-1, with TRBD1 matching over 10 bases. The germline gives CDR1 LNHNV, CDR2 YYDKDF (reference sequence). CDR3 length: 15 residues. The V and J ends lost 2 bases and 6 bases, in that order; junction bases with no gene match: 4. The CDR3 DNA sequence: TGTGCCACCAGCAGACTTGGGACAGGGGTCAATGAGCAGTTCTTC. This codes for CATSRLGTGVNEQFF.

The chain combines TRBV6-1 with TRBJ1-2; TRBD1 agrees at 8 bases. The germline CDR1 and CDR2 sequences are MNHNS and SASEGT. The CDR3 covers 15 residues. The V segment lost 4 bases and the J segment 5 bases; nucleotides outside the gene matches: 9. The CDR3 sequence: CASSGTGMSSYGYTF. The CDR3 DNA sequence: TGTGCCAGCAGTGGGACAGGGATGTCCAGTTATGGCTACACCTTC.

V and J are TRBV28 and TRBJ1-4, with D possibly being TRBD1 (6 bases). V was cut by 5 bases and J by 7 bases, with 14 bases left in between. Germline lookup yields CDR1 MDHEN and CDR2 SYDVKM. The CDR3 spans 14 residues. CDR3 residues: CASSPRRQVEKLFF. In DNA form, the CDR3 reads TGTGCCAGCAGTCCAAGGAGACAGGTTGAAAAACTGTTTTTT.

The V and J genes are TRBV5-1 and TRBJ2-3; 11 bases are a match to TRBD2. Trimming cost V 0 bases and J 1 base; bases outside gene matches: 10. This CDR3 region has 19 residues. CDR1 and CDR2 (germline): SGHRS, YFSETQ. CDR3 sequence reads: CASSLAGSGRAGGTDTQYF. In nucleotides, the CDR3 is TGCGCCAGCAGCTTGGCGGGTAGCGGGAGGGCCGGGGGCACAGATACGCAGTATTTT.

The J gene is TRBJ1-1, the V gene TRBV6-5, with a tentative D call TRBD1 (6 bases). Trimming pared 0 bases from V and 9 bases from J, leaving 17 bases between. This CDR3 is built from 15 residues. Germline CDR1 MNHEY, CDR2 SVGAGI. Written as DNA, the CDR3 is TGTGCCAGCAGTTACTCGAGCGGGGGCCCGTGGCAAGCTTTCTTT. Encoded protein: CASSYSSGGPWQAFF.

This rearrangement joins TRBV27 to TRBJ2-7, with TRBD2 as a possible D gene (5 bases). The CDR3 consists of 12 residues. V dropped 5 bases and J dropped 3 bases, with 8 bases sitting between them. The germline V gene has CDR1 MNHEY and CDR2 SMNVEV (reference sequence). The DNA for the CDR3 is TGTGCCAGCAGTCCGGGAATCTACGAGCAGTACTTC. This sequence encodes CASSPGIYEQYF.

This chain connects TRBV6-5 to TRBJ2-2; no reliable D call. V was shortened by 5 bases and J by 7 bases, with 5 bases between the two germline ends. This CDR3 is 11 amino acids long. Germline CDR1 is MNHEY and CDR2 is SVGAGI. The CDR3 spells CASSQNGELFF. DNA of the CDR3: TGTGCCAGCAGTCAAAACGGGGAGCTGTTTTTT.

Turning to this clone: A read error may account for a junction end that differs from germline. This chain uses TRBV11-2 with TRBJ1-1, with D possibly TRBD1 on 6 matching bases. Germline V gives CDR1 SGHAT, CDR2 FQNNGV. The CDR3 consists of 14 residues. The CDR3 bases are TGTGCCAGCAGCCTAGATCAGGGGTTTAGGGAAGCTTTCTTT. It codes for CASSLDQGFREAFF.

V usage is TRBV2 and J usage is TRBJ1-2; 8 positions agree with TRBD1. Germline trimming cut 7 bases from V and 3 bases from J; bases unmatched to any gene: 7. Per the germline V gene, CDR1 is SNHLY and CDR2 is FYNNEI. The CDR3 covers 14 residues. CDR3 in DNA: TGTGCCAGCACAAGAACAGGGGGTGACTATGGCTACACCTTC. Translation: CASTRTGGDYGYTF.

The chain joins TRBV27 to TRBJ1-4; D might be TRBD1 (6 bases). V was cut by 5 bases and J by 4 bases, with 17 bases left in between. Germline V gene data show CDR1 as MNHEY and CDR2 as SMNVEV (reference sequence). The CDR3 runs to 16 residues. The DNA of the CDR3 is TGTGCCAGCAGTATTCTCGCTACAGGGTTTAATGAAAAACTGTTTTTT. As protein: CASSILATGFNEKLFF.

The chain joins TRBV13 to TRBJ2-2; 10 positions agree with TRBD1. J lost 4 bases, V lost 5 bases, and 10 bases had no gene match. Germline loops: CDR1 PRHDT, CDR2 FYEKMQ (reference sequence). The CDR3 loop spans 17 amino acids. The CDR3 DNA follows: TGTGCCAGCAGCCTGGGGGGAGACAGGGGGCCCACCGGGGAGCTGTTTTTT. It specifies CASSLGGDRGPTGELFF.

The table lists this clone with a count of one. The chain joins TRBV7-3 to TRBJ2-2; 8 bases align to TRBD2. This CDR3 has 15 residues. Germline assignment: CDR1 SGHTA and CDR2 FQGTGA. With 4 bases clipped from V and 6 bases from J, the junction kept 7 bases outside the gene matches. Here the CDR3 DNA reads TGTGCCAGCAGCTCTTTTACGGGAGGGCCCGGGGAGCTGTTTTTT. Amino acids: CASSSFTGGPGELFF.

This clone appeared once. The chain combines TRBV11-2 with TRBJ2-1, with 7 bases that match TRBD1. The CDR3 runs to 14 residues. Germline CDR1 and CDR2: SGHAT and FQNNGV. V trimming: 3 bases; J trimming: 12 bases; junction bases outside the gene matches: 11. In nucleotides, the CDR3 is TGTGCCAGCAGCTTGCGCCCTGACAGGGATGCGCAGTTCTTC. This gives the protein CASSLRPDRDAQFF.

CDR3 bases: TGCGCCAGCAGGTGGGCGACTAATGAAAAACTGTTTTTT. This encodes CASRWATNEKLFF. V usage is TRBV5-1 and J usage is TRBJ1-4, with D hard to call. Trimming removed 5 bases from V and 2 bases from J, with 7 bases in between. This CDR3 is built from 13 residues. Germline loops: CDR1 SGHRS, CDR2 YFSETQ.